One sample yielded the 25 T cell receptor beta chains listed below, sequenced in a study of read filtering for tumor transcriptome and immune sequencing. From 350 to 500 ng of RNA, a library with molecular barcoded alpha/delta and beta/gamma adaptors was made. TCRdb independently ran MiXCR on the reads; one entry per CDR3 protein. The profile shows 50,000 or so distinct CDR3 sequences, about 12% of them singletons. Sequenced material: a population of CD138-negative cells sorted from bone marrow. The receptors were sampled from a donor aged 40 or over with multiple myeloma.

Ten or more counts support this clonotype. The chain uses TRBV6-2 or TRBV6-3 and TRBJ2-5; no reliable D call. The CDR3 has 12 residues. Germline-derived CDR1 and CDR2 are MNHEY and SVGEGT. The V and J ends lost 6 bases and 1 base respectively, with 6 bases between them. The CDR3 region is CASSQIQETQYF. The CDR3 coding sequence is TGTGCCAGCAGCCAGATCCAAGAGACCCAGTACTTC.

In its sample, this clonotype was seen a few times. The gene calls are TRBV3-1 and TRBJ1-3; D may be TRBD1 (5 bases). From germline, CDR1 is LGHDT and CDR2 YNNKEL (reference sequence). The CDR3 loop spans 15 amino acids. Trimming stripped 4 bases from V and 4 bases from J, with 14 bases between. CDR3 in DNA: TGTGCCAGCAGCCGGAGCAGGGTCGTCGGAAACACCATATATTTT. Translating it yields CASSRSRVVGNTIYF.

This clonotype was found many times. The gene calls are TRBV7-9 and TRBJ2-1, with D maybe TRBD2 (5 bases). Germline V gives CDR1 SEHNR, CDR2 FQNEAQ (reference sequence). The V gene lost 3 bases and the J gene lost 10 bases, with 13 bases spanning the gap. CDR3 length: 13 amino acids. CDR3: CASSFGPGNEQFF. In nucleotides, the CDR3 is TGTGCCAGCAGCTTTGGTCCGGGAAACGAGCAGTTCTTC.

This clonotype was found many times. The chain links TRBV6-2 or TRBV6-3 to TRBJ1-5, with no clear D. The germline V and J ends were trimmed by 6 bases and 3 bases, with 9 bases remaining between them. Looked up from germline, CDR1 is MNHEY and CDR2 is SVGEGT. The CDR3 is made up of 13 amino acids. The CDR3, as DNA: TGTGCCAGCAGCAGGCCGAACAATCAGCCCCAGCATTTT. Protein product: CASSRPNNQPQHF.

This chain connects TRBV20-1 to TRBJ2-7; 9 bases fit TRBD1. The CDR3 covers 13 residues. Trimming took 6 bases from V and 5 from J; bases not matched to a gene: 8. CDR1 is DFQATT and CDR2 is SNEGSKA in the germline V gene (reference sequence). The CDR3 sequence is CSAADRGKDEQYF. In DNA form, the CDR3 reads TGCAGTGCAGCGGACAGGGGTAAGGACGAGCAGTACTTC.

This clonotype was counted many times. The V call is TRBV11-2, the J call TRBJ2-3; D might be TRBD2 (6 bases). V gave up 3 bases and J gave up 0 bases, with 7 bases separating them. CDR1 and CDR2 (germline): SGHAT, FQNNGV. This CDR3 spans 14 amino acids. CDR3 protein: CASSLGLSTDTQYF. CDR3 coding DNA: TGTGCCAGCAGCTTGGGACTCAGCACAGATACGCAGTATTTT.

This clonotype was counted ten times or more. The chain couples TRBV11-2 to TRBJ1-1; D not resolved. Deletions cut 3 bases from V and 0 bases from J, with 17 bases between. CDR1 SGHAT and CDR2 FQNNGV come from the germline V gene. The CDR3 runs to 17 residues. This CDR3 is CASSLGGNSFLNTEAFF. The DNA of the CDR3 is TGTGCCAGCAGCTTGGGCGGGAATTCATTTCTGAACACTGAAGCTTTCTTT.

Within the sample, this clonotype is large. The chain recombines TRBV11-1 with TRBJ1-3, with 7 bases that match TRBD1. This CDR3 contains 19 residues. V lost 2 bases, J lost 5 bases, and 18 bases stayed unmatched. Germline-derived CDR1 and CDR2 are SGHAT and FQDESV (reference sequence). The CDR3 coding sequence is TGTGCCAGCAGCTTAAGGTTGGAGGGGGCGACAGCATCGAGAAACACCATATATTTT. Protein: CASSLRLEGATASRNTIYF.

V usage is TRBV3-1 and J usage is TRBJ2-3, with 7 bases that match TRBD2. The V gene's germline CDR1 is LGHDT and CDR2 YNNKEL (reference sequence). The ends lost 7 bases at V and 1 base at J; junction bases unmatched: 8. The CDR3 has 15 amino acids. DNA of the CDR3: TGTGCCAGCAACCATCGCGCGGGGGGCACAGATACGCAGTATTTT. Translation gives CASNHRAGGTDTQYF.

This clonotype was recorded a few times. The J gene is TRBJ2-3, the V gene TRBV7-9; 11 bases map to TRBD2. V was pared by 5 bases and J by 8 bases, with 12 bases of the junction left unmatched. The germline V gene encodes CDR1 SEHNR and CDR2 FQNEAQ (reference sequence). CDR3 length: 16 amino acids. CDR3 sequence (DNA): TGTGCCAGCAGCCCAGGACTAGCGGGCCTATCCCTTACGCAGTATTTT. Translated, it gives CASSPGLAGLSLTQYF.

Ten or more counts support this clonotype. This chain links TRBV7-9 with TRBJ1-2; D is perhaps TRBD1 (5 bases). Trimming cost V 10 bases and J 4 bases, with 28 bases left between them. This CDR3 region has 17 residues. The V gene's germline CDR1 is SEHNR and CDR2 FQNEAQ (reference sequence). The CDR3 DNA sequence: TGTGCCACCCTCCCAGCCGTGACAGTCGGGGGACCCTATGGCTACACCTTC. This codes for CATLPAVTVGGPYGYTF. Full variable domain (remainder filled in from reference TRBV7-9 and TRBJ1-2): DTGVSQNPRHKITKRGQNVTFRCDPISEHNRLYWYRQTLGQGPEFLTYFQNEAQLEKSRLLSDRFSAERPKGSFSTLEIQRTEQGDSAMYLCATLPAVTVGGPYGYTFGSGTRLTVV.

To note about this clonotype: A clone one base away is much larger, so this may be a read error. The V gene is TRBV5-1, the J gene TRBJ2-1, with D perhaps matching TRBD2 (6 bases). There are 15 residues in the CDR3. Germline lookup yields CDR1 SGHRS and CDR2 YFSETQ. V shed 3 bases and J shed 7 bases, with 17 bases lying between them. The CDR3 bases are TGCGCCAGCAGCTCTACCGGGGGATACCGGAATGAGCAGTTCTTC. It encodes CASSSTGGYRNEQFF.

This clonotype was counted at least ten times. CDR3 nucleotides: TGCAGTGCCAACCGTATTCCGGGACAGGACACAGATACGCAGTATTTT. It specifies CSANRIPGQDTDTQYF. The V and J genes are TRBV20-1 and TRBJ2-3; 8 nucleotides line up with TRBD1. The length of the CDR3 is 16 residues. The germline gives CDR1 DFQATT, CDR2 SNEGSKA (reference sequence). After removal of 6 bases from V and 2 bases from J, the junction contained 13 bases not matched to a gene.

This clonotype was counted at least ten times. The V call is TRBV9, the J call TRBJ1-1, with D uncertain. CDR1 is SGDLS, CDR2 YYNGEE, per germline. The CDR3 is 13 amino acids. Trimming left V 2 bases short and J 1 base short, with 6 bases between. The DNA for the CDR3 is TGTGCCAGCAGCGTGGGCGAGAACACTGAAGCTTTCTTT. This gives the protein CASSVGENTEAFF. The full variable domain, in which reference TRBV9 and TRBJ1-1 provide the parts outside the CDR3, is DSGVTQTPKHLITATGQRVTLRCSPRSGDLSVYWYQQSLDQGLQFLIQYYNGEERAKGNILERFSAQQFPDLHSELNLSSLELGDSALYFCASSVGENTEAFFGQGTRLTVV.

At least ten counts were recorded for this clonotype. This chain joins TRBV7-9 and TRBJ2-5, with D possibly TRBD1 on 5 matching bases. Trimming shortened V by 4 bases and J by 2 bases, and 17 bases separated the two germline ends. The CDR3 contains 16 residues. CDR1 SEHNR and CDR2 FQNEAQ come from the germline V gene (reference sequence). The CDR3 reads CASSSPRRAPQETQYF. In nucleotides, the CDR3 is TGTGCCAGCAGCTCCCCTCGCAGGGCGCCTCAAGAGACCCAGTACTTC.

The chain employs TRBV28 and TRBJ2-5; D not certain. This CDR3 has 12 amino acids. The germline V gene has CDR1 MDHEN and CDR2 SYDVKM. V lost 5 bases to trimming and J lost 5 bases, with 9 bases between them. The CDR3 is CASSQPFETQYF. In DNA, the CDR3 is TGTGCCAGCAGTCAACCCTTTGAGACCCAGTACTTC.

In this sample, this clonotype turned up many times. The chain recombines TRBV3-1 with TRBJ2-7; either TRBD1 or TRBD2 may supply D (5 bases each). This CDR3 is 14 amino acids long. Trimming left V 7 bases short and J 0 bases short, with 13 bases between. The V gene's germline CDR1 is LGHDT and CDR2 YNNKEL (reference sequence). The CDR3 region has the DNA TGTGCCAGCACCGGGACGGTAGACTCCTACGAGCAGTACTTC. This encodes CASTGTVDSYEQYF.

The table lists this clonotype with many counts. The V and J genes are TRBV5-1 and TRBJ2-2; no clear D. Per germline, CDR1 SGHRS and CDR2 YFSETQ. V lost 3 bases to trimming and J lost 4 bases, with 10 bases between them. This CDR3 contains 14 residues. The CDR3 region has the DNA TGCGCCAGCAGCTCCGGGCCCACCACCGGGGAGCTGTTTTTT. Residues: CASSSGPTTGELFF.

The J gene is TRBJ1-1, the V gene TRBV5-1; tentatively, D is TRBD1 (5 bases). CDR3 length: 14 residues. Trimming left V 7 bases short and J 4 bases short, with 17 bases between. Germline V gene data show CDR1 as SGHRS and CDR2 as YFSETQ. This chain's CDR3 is CASSFGTEITEAFF. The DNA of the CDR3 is TGCGCCAGCTCCTTCGGGACGGAAATCACTGAAGCTTTCTTT.

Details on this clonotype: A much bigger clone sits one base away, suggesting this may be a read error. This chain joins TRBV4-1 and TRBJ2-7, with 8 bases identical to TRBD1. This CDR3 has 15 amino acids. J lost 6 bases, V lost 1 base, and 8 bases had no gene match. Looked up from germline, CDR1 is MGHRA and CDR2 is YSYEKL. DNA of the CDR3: TGCGCCAGCAGCCAAGGGACGCCAGGGGGCAGCGAGCAGTACTTC. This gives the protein CASSQGTPGGSEQYF.

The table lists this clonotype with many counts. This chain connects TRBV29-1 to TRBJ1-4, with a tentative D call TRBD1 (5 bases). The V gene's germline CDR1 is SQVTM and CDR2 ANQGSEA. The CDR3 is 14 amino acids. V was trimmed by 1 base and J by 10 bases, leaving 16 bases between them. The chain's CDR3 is CSVEVGVGGGKLFF. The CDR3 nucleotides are TGCAGCGTTGAAGTAGGTGTCGGCGGGGGAAAACTGTTTTTT.

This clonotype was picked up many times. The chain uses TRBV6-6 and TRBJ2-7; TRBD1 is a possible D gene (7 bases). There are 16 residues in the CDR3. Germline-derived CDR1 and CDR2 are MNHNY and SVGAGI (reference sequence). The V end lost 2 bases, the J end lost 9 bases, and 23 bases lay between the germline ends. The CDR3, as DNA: TGTGCCAGCAGTTACAGTGGCGGCGTACCCCAGGGGGGGCAGTACTTC. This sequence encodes CASSYSGGVPQGGQYF.

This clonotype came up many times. Here the CDR3 DNA reads TGCAGTGCTAGAGATCTCCGGGGCCTGACTGAAGCTTTCTTT. Translation gives CSARDLRGLTEAFF. The chain recombines TRBV20-1 with TRBJ1-1, with D possibly matching TRBD1 (5 bases). CDR1 and CDR2 (germline): DFQATT, SNEGSKA (reference sequence). Trimming left V 0 bases short and J 5 bases short, with 13 bases between. The CDR3 covers 14 residues.

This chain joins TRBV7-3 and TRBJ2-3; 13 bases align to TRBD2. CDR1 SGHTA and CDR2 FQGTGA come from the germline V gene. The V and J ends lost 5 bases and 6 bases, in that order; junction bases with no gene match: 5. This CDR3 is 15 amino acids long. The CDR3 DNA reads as TGTGCCAGCAGCCAGACTAGCGGGGGGTCGGATACGCAGTATTTT. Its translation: CASSQTSGGSDTQYF.

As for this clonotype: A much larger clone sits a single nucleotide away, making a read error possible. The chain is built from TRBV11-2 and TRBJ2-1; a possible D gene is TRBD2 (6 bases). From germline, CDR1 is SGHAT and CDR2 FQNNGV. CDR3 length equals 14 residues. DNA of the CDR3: TGTGCCAGCAGCTTAGCCGGGGGAAGGAATGTGCAGTTCTTC. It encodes CASSLAGGRNVQFF.